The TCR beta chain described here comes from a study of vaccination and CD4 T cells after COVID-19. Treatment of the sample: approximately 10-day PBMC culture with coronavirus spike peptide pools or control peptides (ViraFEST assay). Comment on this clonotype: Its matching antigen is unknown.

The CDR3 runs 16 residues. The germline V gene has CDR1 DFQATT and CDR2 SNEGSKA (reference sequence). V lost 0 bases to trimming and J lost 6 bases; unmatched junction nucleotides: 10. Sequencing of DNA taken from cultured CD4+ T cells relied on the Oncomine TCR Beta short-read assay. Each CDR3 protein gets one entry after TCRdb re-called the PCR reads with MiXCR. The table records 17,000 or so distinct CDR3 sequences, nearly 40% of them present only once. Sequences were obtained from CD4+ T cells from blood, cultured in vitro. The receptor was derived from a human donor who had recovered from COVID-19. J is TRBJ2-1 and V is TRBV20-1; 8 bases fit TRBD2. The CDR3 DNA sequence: TGCAGTGCTAGAGATCCGGGACTAGGGGTTAGCAATGAGCAGTTCTTC. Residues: CSARDPGLGVSNEQFF.